Detailed here is one T cell receptor (beta chain). Clinical history reported by participants formed the basis on which cohorts were assigned. As originally analysed: Reference gene primer amplification gave estimated nucleated cell counts. Clones were read by immunoSEQ multiplex PCR, and TCRdb kept only the in-frame ones, dropping some. The V and J calls and clone size come from that table; D and trimming were worked out from the DNA. The sample shows 110,000 to 150,000 clones, over 80% of them seen only once. The entry originates in a study of blood T cell repertoires in COVID-19. Study overall: From T cells, B-cell-depleted T cells, or PBMCs came the material, which was cDNA or gDNA.

V lost 0 bases and J 6 bases, leaving 12 bases between the germline ends. From germline, CDR1 is SGHAT and CDR2 FQNNGV. CDR3 length: 14 residues. The chain is built from TRBV11-2 and TRBJ2-7, with TRBD2 as a possible D gene (5 bases). Sequenced material: PBMCs or T cells enriched from blood (not recorded which). The clonotype comes from a man in his sixties who had recovered from COVID-19. In nucleotides, the CDR3 is TGTGCCAGCAGCTTAGAAGGGAGTAGAGCCGAGCAGTACTTC. Translated: CASSLEGSRAEQYF. Full variable domain (outside the CDR3, taken from reference TRBV11-2 and TRBJ2-7): EAGVAQSPRYKIIEKRQSVAFWCNPISGHATLYWYQQILGQGPKLLIQFQNNGVVDDSQLPKDRFSAERLKGVDSTLKIQPAKLEDSAVYLCASSLEGSRAEQYFGPGTRLTVT.